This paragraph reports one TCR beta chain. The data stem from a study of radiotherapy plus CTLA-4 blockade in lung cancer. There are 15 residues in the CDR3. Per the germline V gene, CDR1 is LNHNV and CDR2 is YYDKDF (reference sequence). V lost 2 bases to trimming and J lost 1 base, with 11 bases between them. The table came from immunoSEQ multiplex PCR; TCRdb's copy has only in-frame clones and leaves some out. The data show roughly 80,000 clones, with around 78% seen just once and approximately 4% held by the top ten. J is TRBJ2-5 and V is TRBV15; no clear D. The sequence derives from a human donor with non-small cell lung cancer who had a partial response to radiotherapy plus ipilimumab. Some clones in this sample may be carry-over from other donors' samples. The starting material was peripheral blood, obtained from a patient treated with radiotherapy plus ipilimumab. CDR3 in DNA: TGTGCCACCAGCAGAACTCGACAACTCCAAGAGACCCAGTACTTC. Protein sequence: CATSRTRQLQETQYF.